These T cell receptor beta chains were read from a single sample in a study of T cells after somatic rescue of genetic block. Data came from immunoSEQ multiplex PCR; TCRdb stores just in-frame clones and leaves some out. The sample consists of about 68,000 clones, 85% to 95% of them appearing once. What was sequenced was peripheral blood mononuclear cells (PBMCs). These receptors were collected from a man between 35 and 55 years old. Both conserved end residues are part of each CDR3. The D gene is left open where the match is weak. Clone size is given for some rows only: seen once, a few or many times, or a class if the clone is expanded.

V gene,clone size,D gene,J gene,CDR3 protein,CDR3 DNA
TRBV4-1,medium-sized,.,TRBJ2-2,CASSHKYTSPGELFF,TGCGCCAGCAGCCACAAATACACTAGCCCCGGGGAGCTGTTTTTT
TRBV7-6,.,.,TRBJ1-3,CASSTETGTLSGNTIYF,TGTGCCAGCAGCACCGAGACAGGAACTCTCTCTGGAAACACCATATATTTT
TRBV4-1,.,TRBD2,TRBJ2-1,CASSQGGGVPFGNEQFF,TGCGCCAGCAGCCAAGGGGGGGGAGTCCCTTTCGGGAATGAGCAGTTCTTC
TRBV28,.,TRBD1,TRBJ2-1,CASSRPGQTGEQFF,TGTGCCAGCAGTCGCCCGGGACAGACGGGTGAGCAGTTCTTC
TRBV2,.,TRBD1,TRBJ2-7,CASRGQAYEQYF,TGTGCCAGCAGGGGACAGGCCTACGAGCAGTACTTC
TRBV10-3,few,.,TRBJ2-1,CAISRAIDNEQFF,TGTGCCATCAGTCGAGCAATCGACAATGAGCAGTTCTTC
TRBV2,.,.,TRBJ1-2,CASSASREAGYTF,TGTGCCAGCAGTGCCAGCAGGGAGGCTGGCTACACCTTC
TRBV19,.,TRBD2,TRBJ2-2,CASRGTSDTGELFF,TGTGCCAGTAGAGGGACTAGCGACACCGGGGAGCTGTTTTTT
TRBV7-9,.,TRBD1,TRBJ1-5,CASSAQGNQPQHF,TGTGCCAGCAGCGCACAGGGGAATCAGCCCCAGCATTTT
TRBV9,.,.,TRBJ2-2,CASNLGRGRGGELFF,TGTGCCAGCAACTTAGGGAGGGGGCGCGGCGGGGAGCTGTTTTTT
TRBV5-1,.,TRBD1,TRBJ1-5,CASSTGQVNQPQHF,TGCGCCAGCAGCACAGGACAGGTTAATCAGCCCCAGCATTTT
TRBV6-5,.,TRBD1,TRBJ2-1,CASSRDSRNEQFF,TGTGCCAGCAGTCGGGACAGTCGCAATGAGCAGTTCTTC
TRBV7-9,.,TRBD1,TRBJ2-2,CASSQGQGTGELFF,TGTGCCAGCAGCCAGGGACAGGGAACCGGGGAGCTGTTTTTT
TRBV5-5,.,.,TRBJ2-1,CASSLGATPTNEQFF,TGTGCCAGCAGCTTGGGAGCGACTCCCACGAATGAGCAGTTCTTC
TRBV13,.,.,TRBJ2-3,CASSPAGAPGTQYF,TGTGCCAGCAGCCCCGCGGGGGCCCCGGGGACGCAGTATTTT
TRBV5-1,.,.,TRBJ1-2,CASSVGPPEGYTF,TGCGCCAGCAGCGTGGGCCCCCCAGAGGGCTACACCTTC
TRBV2,.,TRBD1,TRBJ2-1,CASKGQGGDEQFF,TGTGCCAGCAAAGGACAGGGAGGCGATGAGCAGTTCTTC
TRBV28,.,TRBD2,TRBJ2-1,CASRGLAGGESYNEQFF,TGTGCCAGCAGGGGACTAGCGGGAGGAGAGTCCTACAATGAGCAGTTCTTC
TRBV5-1,.,.,TRBJ2-5,CASSLGGYEETQYF,TGCGCCAGCAGCTTGGGTGGCTACGAAGAGACCCAGTACTTC
TRBV6-1,.,.,TRBJ1-1,CASSEAPSPMGGRQWNTEAFF,TGTGCCAGCAGTGAAGCGCCCAGTCCAATGGGGGGCAGGCAATGGAACACTGAAGCTTTCTTT
TRBV2,.,.,TRBJ2-2,CASSLSLNTGELFF,TGTGCCAGCAGTCTGTCATTAAACACCGGGGAGCTGTTTTTT
TRBV27,.,TRBD2,TRBJ2-3,CASSLSSGISLEYF,TGTGCCAGCAGTTTATCTAGCGGGATATCTCTAGAGTATTTT
TRBV7-9,.,.,TRBJ1-5,CASSFDGGVQPQHF,TGTGCCAGCAGCTTTGATGGGGGGGTTCAGCCCCAGCATTTT
TRBV4-1,.,.,TRBJ1-5,CASSQDNGSNQPQHF,TGCGCCAGCAGCCAAGATAACGGTAGCAATCAGCCCCAGCATTTT
TRBV6-1,.,TRBD1,TRBJ1-6,CASSEAWGTGDSPLHF,TGTGCCAGCAGTGAAGCATGGGGGACAGGGGATTCACCCCTCCACTTT
TRBV28,.,.,TRBJ1-2,CASKRSTYGYTF,TGTGCCAGCAAAAGGTCCACATATGGCTACACCTTC
TRBV19,.,.,TRBJ2-7,CASSPGVSYEQYF,TGTGCCAGTAGTCCCGGGGTCTCCTACGAGCAGTACTTC
TRBV19,.,TRBD1,TRBJ2-5,CASSSGQYQETQYF,TGTGCCAGTAGTTCGGGACAGTACCAAGAGACCCAGTACTTC
TRBV28,.,.,TRBJ1-2,CASSFFPPYGYTF,TGTGCCAGCAGTTTCTTCCCTCCTTATGGCTACACCTTC
TRBV9,once,TRBD2,TRBJ2-7,CASSVGERGYEQYF,TGTGCCAGCAGCGTAGGCGAGCGGGGCTACGAGCAGTACTTC
TRBV5-1,.,TRBD1,TRBJ1-2,CASSPGQGRNGYTF,TGCGCCAGCAGCCCAGGACAGGGAAGGAATGGCTACACCTTC
TRBV6-5,.,.,TRBJ1-6,CASSYSGTANSPLHF,TGTGCCAGCAGTTATTCAGGGACTGCTAATTCACCCCTCCACTTT
TRBV7-9,.,TRBD1,TRBJ1-4,CASRRQGGEKLFF,TGTGCCAGCAGGAGACAGGGTGGTGAAAAACTGTTTTTT
TRBV6-5,.,TRBD2,TRBJ2-1,CASSTSSGYYNEQFF,TGTGCCAGCAGTACATCTAGCGGGTACTACAATGAGCAGTTCTTC
TRBV6-6,.,.,TRBJ1-1,CASNPGGGGTEAFF,TGTGCCAGCAACCCGGGGGGGGGAGGCACTGAAGCTTTCTTT
TRBV10-1,.,.,TRBJ2-2,CASRAGGPNTGELFF,TGCGCCAGCAGAGCCGGGGGGCCTAACACCGGGGAGCTGTTTTTT
TRBV5-6,.,TRBD2,TRBJ2-2,CASSLGLAGGGELFF,TGTGCCAGCAGCTTGGGCCTAGCGGGAGGTGGGGAGCTGTTTTTT
TRBV2,.,.,TRBJ2-1,CASSRRTRDEQFF,TGTGCCAGCAGCCGACGGACCCGGGATGAGCAGTTCTTC
TRBV18,.,TRBD1,TRBJ2-6,CASSPGQGIHSGANVLTF,TGTGCCAGCTCGCCGGGACAGGGCATCCACTCTGGGGCCAACGTCCTGACTTTC
TRBV9,.,.,TRBJ2-2,CASSVGTGGSGELFF,TGTGCCAGCAGTGTGGGGACAGGCGGGAGCGGGGAGCTGTTTTTT
TRBV10-3,.,.,TRBJ1-2,CAISEREDYGYTF,TGTGCCATCAGTGAGAGAGAGGACTATGGCTACACCTTC
TRBV13,.,TRBD1,TRBJ2-5,CASSSPRQGRETQYF,TGTGCCAGCAGCTCCCCACGACAGGGACGAGAGACCCAGTACTTC
TRBV2,.,.,TRBJ1-6,CASSEAQDSPLHF,TGTGCCAGCAGTGAAGCCCAGGATTCACCCCTCCACTTT
TRBV7-9,few,.,TRBJ2-1,CASSSPRGRRSSSYNEQFF,TGTGCCAGCAGCTCCCCCAGGGGACGACGATCGAGCTCCTACAATGAGCAGTTCTTC
TRBV9,.,.,TRBJ1-2,CASSGDSPGYTF,TGTGCCAGCAGCGGCGACAGTCCTGGCTACACCTTC
TRBV5-1,.,.,TRBJ1-2,CASSPGLGYTF,TGCGCCAGCAGCCCGGGACTTGGCTACACCTTC
TRBV10-1,.,.,TRBJ1-3,CASSEEPIGSSGNTIYF,TGCGCCAGCAGTGAGGAGCCAATTGGGAGCTCTGGAAACACCATATATTTT
TRBV6-5,.,.,TRBJ2-1,CASRLGGNEQFF,TGTGCCAGCCGATTGGGGGGCAATGAGCAGTTCTTC
TRBV5-1,.,TRBD1,TRBJ1-3,CASSSRQGHTIYF,TGCGCCAGCAGCTCCCGACAGGGTCACACCATATATTTT
TRBV6-1,.,TRBD1,TRBJ1-6,CASRETGNGNSPLHF,TGTGCCAGCAGAGAGACAGGGAACGGAAATTCACCCCTCCACTTT
TRBV5-1,.,TRBD1,TRBJ2-7,CASSSTGYPYEQYF,TGCGCCAGCAGCTCGACAGGGTACCCCTACGAGCAGTACTTC
TRBV12-5,.,.,TRBJ1-1,CASASWGATEAFF,TGTGCTAGTGCCTCTTGGGGGGCCACTGAAGCTTTCTTT
TRBV10-2,once,TRBD2,TRBJ2-3,CASTSGRGDTQYF,TGCGCCAGTACTAGCGGGAGGGGCGATACGCAGTATTTT
TRBV27,.,.,TRBJ1-1,CASTSWGHKLEAFF,TGTGCCAGCACCTCTTGGGGGCATAAACTCGAAGCTTTCTTT
TRBV27,.,.,TRBJ2-5,CASSLWAGLQETQYF,TGTGCCAGCAGCCTATGGGCAGGCCTCCAAGAGACCCAGTACTTC